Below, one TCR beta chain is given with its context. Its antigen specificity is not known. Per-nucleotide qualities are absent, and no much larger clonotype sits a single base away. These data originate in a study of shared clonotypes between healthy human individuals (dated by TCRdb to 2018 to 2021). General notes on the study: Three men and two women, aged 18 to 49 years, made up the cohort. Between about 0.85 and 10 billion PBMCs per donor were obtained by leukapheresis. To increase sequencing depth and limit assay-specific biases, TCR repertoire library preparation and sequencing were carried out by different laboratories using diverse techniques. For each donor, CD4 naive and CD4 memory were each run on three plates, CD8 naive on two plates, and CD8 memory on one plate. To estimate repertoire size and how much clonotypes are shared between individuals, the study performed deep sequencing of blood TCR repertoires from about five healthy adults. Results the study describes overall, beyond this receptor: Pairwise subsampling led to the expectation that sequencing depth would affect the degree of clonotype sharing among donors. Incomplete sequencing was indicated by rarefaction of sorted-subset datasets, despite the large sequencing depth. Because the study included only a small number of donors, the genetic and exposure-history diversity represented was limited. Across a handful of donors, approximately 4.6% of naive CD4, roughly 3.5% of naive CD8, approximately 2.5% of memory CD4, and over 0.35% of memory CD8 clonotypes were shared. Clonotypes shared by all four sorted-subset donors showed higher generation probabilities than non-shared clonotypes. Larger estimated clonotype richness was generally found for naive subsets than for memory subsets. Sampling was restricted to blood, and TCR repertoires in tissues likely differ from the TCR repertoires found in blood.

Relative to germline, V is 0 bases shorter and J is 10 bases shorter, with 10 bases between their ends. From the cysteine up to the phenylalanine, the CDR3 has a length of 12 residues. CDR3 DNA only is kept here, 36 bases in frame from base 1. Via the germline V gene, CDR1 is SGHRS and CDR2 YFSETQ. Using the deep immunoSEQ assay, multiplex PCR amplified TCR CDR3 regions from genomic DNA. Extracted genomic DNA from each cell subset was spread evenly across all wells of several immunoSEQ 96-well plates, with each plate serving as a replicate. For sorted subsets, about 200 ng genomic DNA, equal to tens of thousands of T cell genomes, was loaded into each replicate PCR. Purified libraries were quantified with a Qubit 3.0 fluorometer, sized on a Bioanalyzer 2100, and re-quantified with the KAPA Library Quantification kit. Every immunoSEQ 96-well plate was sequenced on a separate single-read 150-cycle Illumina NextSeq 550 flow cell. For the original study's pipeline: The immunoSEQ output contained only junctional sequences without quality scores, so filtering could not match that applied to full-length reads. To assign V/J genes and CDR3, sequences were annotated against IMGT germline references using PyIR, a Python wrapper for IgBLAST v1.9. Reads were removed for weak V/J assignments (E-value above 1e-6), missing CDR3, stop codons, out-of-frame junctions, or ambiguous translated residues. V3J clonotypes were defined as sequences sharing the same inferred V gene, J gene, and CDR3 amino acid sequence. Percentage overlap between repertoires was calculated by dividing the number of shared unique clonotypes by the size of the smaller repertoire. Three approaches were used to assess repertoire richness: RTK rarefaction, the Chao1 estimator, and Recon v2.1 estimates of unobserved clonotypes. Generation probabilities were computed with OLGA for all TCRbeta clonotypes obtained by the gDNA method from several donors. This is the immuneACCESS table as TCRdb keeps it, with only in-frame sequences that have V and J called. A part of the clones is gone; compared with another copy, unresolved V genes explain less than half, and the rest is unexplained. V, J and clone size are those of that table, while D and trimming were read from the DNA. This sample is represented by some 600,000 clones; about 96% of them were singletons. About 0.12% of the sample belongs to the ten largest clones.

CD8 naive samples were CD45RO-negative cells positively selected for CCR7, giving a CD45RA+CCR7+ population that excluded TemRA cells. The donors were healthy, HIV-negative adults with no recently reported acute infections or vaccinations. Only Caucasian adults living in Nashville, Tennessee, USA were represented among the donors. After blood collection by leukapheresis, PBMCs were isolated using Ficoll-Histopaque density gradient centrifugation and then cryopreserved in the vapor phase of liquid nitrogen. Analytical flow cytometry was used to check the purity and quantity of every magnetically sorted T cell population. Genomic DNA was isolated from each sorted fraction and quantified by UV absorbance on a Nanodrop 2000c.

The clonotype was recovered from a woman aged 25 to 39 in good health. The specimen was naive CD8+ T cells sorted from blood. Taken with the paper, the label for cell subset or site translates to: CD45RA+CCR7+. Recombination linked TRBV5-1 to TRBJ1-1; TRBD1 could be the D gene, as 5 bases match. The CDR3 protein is CASSLAGVGAFF. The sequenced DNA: TGCGCCAGCAGCTTGGCGGGGGTTGGAGCTTTCTTT.